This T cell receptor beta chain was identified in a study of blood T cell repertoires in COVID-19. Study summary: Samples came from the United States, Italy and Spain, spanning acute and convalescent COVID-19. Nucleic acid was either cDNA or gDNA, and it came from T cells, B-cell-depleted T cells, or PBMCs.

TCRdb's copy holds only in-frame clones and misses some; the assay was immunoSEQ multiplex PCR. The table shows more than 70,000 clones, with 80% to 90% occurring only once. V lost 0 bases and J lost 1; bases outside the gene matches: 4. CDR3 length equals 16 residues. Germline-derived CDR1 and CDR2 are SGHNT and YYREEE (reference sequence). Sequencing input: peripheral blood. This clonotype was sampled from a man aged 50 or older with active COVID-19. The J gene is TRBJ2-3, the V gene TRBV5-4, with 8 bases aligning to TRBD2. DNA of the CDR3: TGTGCCAGCAGCTTGGGACTAGCGACCCGCACAGATACGCAGTATTTT. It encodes CASSLGLATRTDTQYF.